These T cell receptor beta chains were read from a single sample in a study of cytomegalovirus exposure and HLA in healthy donors. The assay was immunoSEQ multiplex PCR, and TCRdb's table has in-frame clones only and misses some. The data hold around 90,000 clones, with under 90% observed a single time. Sequenced sample: PBMCs. All receptors derive from a man aged 50 to 60 in good health and CMV-seronegative. Each CDR3 is given with its conserved first and last residue. A D gene is named only where the DNA matches it firmly. Rows may omit the clone size; those that give it use once, few, many or a size class.

D	V	size	J	DNA	CDR3
TRBD1	TRBV7-2	.	TRBJ1-5	TGTGCCAGCAGCTCGCGACAGGGATATCAGCCCCAGCATTTT	CASSSRQGYQPQHF
TRBD1	TRBV7-3	.	TRBJ1-1	TGTGCCAGCAGCTTAGGGGGGCAGGGGGACACTGAAGCTTTCTTT	CASSLGGQGDTEAFF
.	TRBV7-9	.	TRBJ1-1	TGTGCCAGCAGCTTAAACAGGGACACTGAAGCTTTCTTT	CASSLNRDTEAFF
.	TRBV5-1	.	TRBJ1-2	TGCGCCAGCAGCTTGGTACCGGCTAACTATGGCTACACCTTC	CASSLVPANYGYTF
.	TRBV11-2	.	TRBJ2-4	TGTGCCAGCTGCGATCTAGGTAGTACTCAGTACTTC	CASCDLGSTQYF
.	TRBV28	.	TRBJ1-6	TGTGCCAGCAGTTTATTGGCAGGGAACAATTCACCCCTCCACTTT	CASSLLAGNNSPLHF
.	TRBV7-2	.	TRBJ2-7	TGTGCCAGCAGCTTAACCAGCGGACTCTACGAGCAGTACTTC	CASSLTSGLYEQYF
.	TRBV15	.	TRBJ1-1	TGTGCCACCAGCAGAGTGGCAGGTGGGCACACTGAAGCTTTCTTT	CATSRVAGGHTEAFF
.	TRBV5-1	.	TRBJ2-1	TGCGCCAGCAGCTCAAGGGCAGGGGCTAACAATGAGCAGTTCTTC	CASSSRAGANNEQFF
.	TRBV27	.	TRBJ1-4	TGTGCCAGCAGTTTGGCCCCCGGGCCAGGGGAGGAAAAACTGTTTTTT	CASSLAPGPGEEKLFF
.	TRBV7-2	.	TRBJ1-1	TGTGCCAGCAGCTTGATACAGGGTGGGAGCACTGAAGCTTTCTTT	CASSLIQGGSTEAFF
.	TRBV29-1	.	TRBJ2-2	TGCAGCGTTGAAGACAGCACCGGGGAGCTGTTTTTT	CSVEDSTGELFF
.	TRBV7-3	once	TRBJ2-5	TGTGCCAGCAGCTTAACCACAGGGGAGACCCAGTACTTC	CASSLTTGETQYF
TRBD1	TRBV28	.	TRBJ1-5	TGTGCCTGCGAGGAGGGACAGTTCCTCAATAGCAATCAGCCCCAGCATTTT	CACEEGQFLNSNQPQHF
TRBD2	TRBV28	.	TRBJ2-7	TGTGCCAGCTCACCCTGGCGGGAGGGCCGCGAGCAGTACTTC	CASSPWREGREQYF
TRBD1	TRBV19	.	TRBJ2-7	TGTGCCAGTAGTCCGGGGACAGGGAGTTCCTACGAGCAGTACTTC	CASSPGTGSSYEQYF
.	TRBV2	.	TRBJ2-3	TGTGCCAGCTTTGACGGGTTCCCAGATACGCAGTATTTT	CASFDGFPDTQYF
.	TRBV28	.	TRBJ2-7	TGTGCCAGCAGTTTCTCGGCAGGGTACCACGAGCAGTACTTC	CASSFSAGYHEQYF
.	TRBV5-1	few	TRBJ2-7	TGCGCCAGCAGCTCGGGGTCTTTCCTAAGCTCCTACGAGCAGTACTTC	CASSSGSFLSSYEQYF
.	TRBV15	once	TRBJ2-1	TGTGCCACCAGCAGAGAGCGGTGGTATGAGCAGTTCTTC	CATSRERWYEQFF
TRBD1	TRBV15	.	TRBJ2-1	TGTGCCACCAGCCTAGGACAGGGCTCCTACAATGAGCAGTTCTTC	CATSLGQGSYNEQFF
TRBD1	TRBV2	few	TRBJ1-3	TGTGCCAGCAGCCGGGACAGTTTAAGTCAGCTCATTTTT	CASSRDSLSQLIF
TRBD1	TRBV7-9	once	TRBJ2-7	TGTGCCAGCACGGGGGGACAGGGCTTCTACGAGCAGTACTTC	CASTGGQGFYEQYF
TRBD1	TRBV29-1	.	TRBJ1-1	TGCAGCGTGAGGGTACAGGGGGCCACTGAAGCTTTCTTT	CSVRVQGATEAFF
TRBD1	TRBV10-3	few	TRBJ1-5	TGTGCCATCACAGGGGGCATAGGTCAGCCCCAGCATTTT	CAITGGIGQPQHF
TRBD1	TRBV7-9	.	TRBJ1-1	TGTTCCAGCAACACACAGGGGTTGGGCACTGAAGCTTTCTTT	CSSNTQGLGTEAFF
.	TRBV6-6	.	TRBJ2-7	TGTGCCAGCAGTTACTCGACAGGACCTGCTTACGAGCAGTACTTC	CASSYSTGPAYEQYF
TRBD2	TRBV27	.	TRBJ2-1	TGTGCCAGCAGTTTATCCAGGACTAGCGGCATCGATGAGCAGTTCTTC	CASSLSRTSGIDEQFF
.	TRBV6-5	.	TRBJ1-3	TGTGCCAGCAGTTACTCGAACCGGGATGGAAACACCATATATTTT	CASSYSNRDGNTIYF
TRBD2	TRBV5-4	.	TRBJ2-5	TGTGCCAGCAGCTCTTTTCCCCCCGCGACTAGCCGGAACACGGAGACCCAGTACTTC	CASSSFPPATSRNTETQYF
TRBD1	TRBV10-3	.	TRBJ1-2	TGTGCCATCAGTGAGGCCAGGGGGGACTATGGCTACACCTTC	CAISEARGDYGYTF
TRBD1	TRBV6-6	.	TRBJ2-7	TGTGCCAGCAGTTCCCCCCGGGACAGCTACGAGCAGTACTTC	CASSSPRDSYEQYF
.	TRBV7-7	.	TRBJ2-7	TGTGCTAGCAGCCCCGGCCCCGGGGGCGAGCAGTACTTC	CASSPGPGGEQYF
TRBD1	TRBV19	.	TRBJ1-4	TGTGCCAGTAGGGGACAGGGTGAAAAACTGTTTTTT	CASRGQGEKLFF
TRBD2	TRBV6-5	.	TRBJ2-5	TGTGCCAGCAGTTACGGGACTAGACCTCAAGAGACCCAGTACTTC	CASSYGTRPQETQYF
.	TRBV5-1	.	TRBJ1-1	TGCGCCAGCAGCTTGGCCCAAGGGAGGGTTACTGAAGCTTTCTTT	CASSLAQGRVTEAFF
.	TRBV5-5	once	TRBJ2-7	TGTGCCAGCAGCCCCCAGGTGGGCTCCTACGAGCAGTACTTC	CASSPQVGSYEQYF
.	TRBV27	.	TRBJ2-1	TGTGCCAGCAGTTCGGAGGACTTTTACAATGAGCAGTTCTTC	CASSSEDFYNEQFF
TRBD2	TRBV7-6	few	TRBJ2-1	TGTGCCAGCAGTCCCGGGCTAGCGGGAGTCCTGCATGAGCAGTTCTTC	CASSPGLAGVLHEQFF
.	TRBV7-9	.	TRBJ2-7	TGTGCCAGCAGCCGCGAGGGCGAGCAGTACTTC	CASSREGEQYF
.	TRBV15	.	TRBJ2-3	TGTGCCACCAGCAGAGATAGTCACGCCCCGGGCACAGATACGCAGTATTTT	CATSRDSHAPGTDTQYF
.	TRBV28	once	TRBJ1-1	TGTGCCAGCAGTTTATGGGAGGCTGAAGCCACTGAAGCTTTCTTT	CASSLWEAEATEAFF
TRBD2	TRBV19	once	TRBJ2-5	TGTGCCAGTGCGGGAAGCGGGGTCTACCAAGAGACCCAGTACTTC	CASAGSGVYQETQYF
.	TRBV5-1	once	TRBJ1-2	TGCGCCAGCAGCTTGGAGGTGGCAGGGGTTTCGGGTGGCTACACCTTC	CASSLEVAGVSGGYTF
.	TRBV29-1	.	TRBJ1-4	TGCAGCGCGGGGAGGGGTAATGAAAAACTGTTTTTT	CSAGRGNEKLFF
.	TRBV5-1	.	TRBJ2-3	TGCGCCAGCAGCTTGGGCAGTAACACAGATACGCAGTATTTT	CASSLGSNTDTQYF
TRBD2	TRBV30	.	TRBJ2-7	TGTGCGATCTGGCCTAGCGGACTCTACGAGCAGTACTTC	CAIWPSGLYEQYF
.	TRBV4-1	few	TRBJ1-4	TGCGCCAGCAGCCCCCCAGGGGCGTGGGATGAAAAACTGTTTTTT	CASSPPGAWDEKLFF
.	TRBV7-2	once	TRBJ2-1	TGTGCCAGCAGCTTACGACGGAGCTACAATGAGCAGTTCTTC	CASSLRRSYNEQFF
.	TRBV7-9	once	TRBJ1-2	TGTGCCAGCAGGGAGCAGGGGATCGATGGCTACACCTTC	CASREQGIDGYTF
.	TRBV1	.	TRBJ1-5	TGCACCAGCAGCCACCCCGACAGGGTTTTTAATCAGCCCCAGCATTTT	CTSSHPDRVFNQPQHF
TRBD1	TRBV27	.	TRBJ1-1	TGTGCCAGCAGTTTATCCCGACAGGGTAGGAACACTGAAGCTTTCTTT	CASSLSRQGRNTEAFF
.	TRBV7-2	.	TRBJ2-7	TGTGCCAGCAGCTTAGTACAGGACCATGGCTACGAGCAGTACTTC	CASSLVQDHGYEQYF
TRBD1	TRBV5-6	once	TRBJ1-2	TGTGCCAGCAGCTTGACGACAGGGTCGATTGTTGGCTACACCTTC	CASSLTTGSIVGYTF
.	TRBV5-1	.	TRBJ1-4	TGCGCCAGCAGCTTGGCCTCCTCCCTAAAGGGGGAAAAACTGTTTTTT	CASSLASSLKGEKLFF